This T cell receptor beta chain came from a study of blood T cell repertoires in COVID-19. Data came from immunoSEQ multiplex PCR; TCRdb stores just in-frame clones and leaves some out. Of about 82,000 clones in the sample, around 81% are singletons; the top ten hold about 40%. Germline V gene data show CDR1 as MNHEY and CDR2 as SVGAGI. The length of the CDR3 is 13 residues. V shed 9 bases and J shed 0 bases, with 12 bases lying between them. This clone showed up just a few times. Sequenced: peripheral blood. This clonotype originated in a man at least 80 years old with acute or convalescent COVID-19. The rearrangement uses TRBV6-5 and TRBJ2-7; a possible D gene is TRBD2 (6 bases). CDR3 sequence (DNA): TGTGCCAGTTGGGACTTGAGCTCCTACGAGCAGTACTTC. Residues: CASWDLSSYEQYF.